Below are 6 T cell receptor beta chains sequenced from a single sample in a study of post-analysis software for immune sequencing data. Unique molecular identifiers had been added to the TCR beta cDNA libraries. TCRdb ran MiXCR on the PCR reads and lists one entry per CDR3 protein. The profile covers 750,000 to 950,000 distinct CDR3 sequences, with 53% appearing a single time and over 4% taken by the ten largest. Antigens of these TCRs are unknown. Study-wide results and limits: A few TRBV segments (TRBV5-6, TRBV5-1 and TRBV20-1 among them) occurred more frequently in patients than in controls.

The sample taken for sequencing was blood. These receptor sequences come from a girl aged 10 to 17 with multiple sclerosis.

A few counts support this clonotype. This chain links TRBV29-1 with TRBJ2-4; D is unresolved. Germline loops: CDR1 SQVTM, CDR2 ANQGSEA. V was pared by 4 bases and J by 0 bases, with 4 bases between. The CDR3 loop spans 12 amino acids. CDR3 sequence reads: CSVGVAKNIQYF. The CDR3 nucleotides are TGCAGCGTTGGGGTAGCCAAAAACATTCAGTACTTC.

This clonotype was seen ten or more times. The V gene is TRBV6-5, the J gene TRBJ1-2; 10 positions agree with TRBD1. V was pared by 5 bases and J by 4 bases, with 4 bases of the junction left unmatched. This CDR3 has 14 amino acids. The germline V gene encodes CDR1 MNHEY and CDR2 SVGAGI. The chain's CDR3 is CASSQGQGIYGYTF. CDR3 in DNA: TGTGCCAGCAGTCAGGGACAGGGGATCTATGGCTACACCTTC.

The chain joins TRBV4-1 to TRBJ2-1; D may match TRBD1 or TRBD2 (5 bases each). Between the trimmed V and J ends, which lost 0 bases and 4 bases, there was a span of 10 bases. The CDR3 extends over 15 amino acids. Germline assignment: CDR1 MGHRA and CDR2 YSYEKL. The CDR3 DNA is TGCGCCAGCAGCCAAGACGGGACGGGATACAATGAGCAGTTCTTC. It codes for CASSQDGTGYNEQFF.

In this sample, this clonotype turned up a few times. The chain combines TRBV9 with TRBJ2-7; a possible D gene is TRBD2 (5 bases). CDR1 is SGDLS and CDR2 is YYNGEE in the germline V gene. The CDR3 is made up of 13 amino acids. The V gene lost 2 bases and the J gene lost 3 bases, with 9 bases spanning the gap. This CDR3 is CASSVRAGYEQYF. The CDR3 DNA sequence: TGTGCCAGCAGCGTTAGGGCGGGCTACGAGCAGTACTTC.

V is TRBV24-1 and J is TRBJ2-5; D possibly corresponds to TRBD1 (5 bases). V lost 0 bases and J lost 3, with 13 bases in between. The CDR3 consists of 16 residues. Looked up from germline, CDR1 is KGHDR and CDR2 is SFDVKD. Here the CDR3 reads CATSDLLSSGKETQYF. CDR3 bases: TGTGCCACCAGTGATTTGCTCTCGTCAGGGAAAGAGACCCAGTACTTC.

This clonotype occurred a few times. The V and J genes are TRBV6-1 and TRBJ2-1; no reliable D call. The germline CDR1 and CDR2 sequences are MNHNS and SASEGT. The CDR3 sequence is 13 residues long. V was shortened by 0 bases and J by 8 bases, with 8 bases between the two germline ends. The CDR3 reads CASSEASDYEQFF. The CDR3 region has the DNA TGTGCCAGCAGTGAAGCTTCGGATTATGAGCAGTTCTTC.